This T cell receptor beta chain originates from a study of blood T cell repertoires in COVID-19 (dated by TCRdb to 2018 to 2020). At the level of the whole study: Samples covering the acute and convalescent phases of COVID-19 were provided by collaborators in the United States, Italy and Spain. The prospective study material was composed of cDNA or gDNA derived from T cells, B-cell-depleted T cells, or PBMCs. The dataset comprised deeply sampled blood TCRbeta repertoires from subjects exposed to, actively infected with, or recovered from COVID-19. The repertoires were released in a freely available public database meant as a resource for research on the immune response to SARS-CoV-2. Samples were obtained from the ongoing ImmuneRACE study (first 160 participants) and from about 1,300 subjects provided by 6 global collaborators. Sample metadata almost always included a de-identified subject ID, COVID-19 status, age in years and sex. HLA class I and class II types, where available, came from metadata supplied by the sample provider rather than from assay-based typing.

Note on this clone: What this receptor recognizes is not known. Within one base of it there is no much larger clone, and no base qualities were kept.

TCRbeta CDR3 regions were amplified from genomic DNA using the immunoSEQ Assay, a bias-controlled multiplex PCR. For the original study's pipeline: Within the assay, amplification of reference gene primers was used to estimate how many nucleated cells each sample contained. Sequence reads were collapsed and filtered to measure the absolute abundance of every unique TCRbeta CDR3 rearrangement. For each sample, productive Simpson clonality was calculated by taking the square root of Simpson's diversity index across productive rearrangements. Entries here come from immuneACCESS through TCRdb and include only in-frame sequences with V and J called. Some clones fail to appear in such tables; in the studies checked, an unresolved V gene covers under half of the shortfall, and the cause of the remainder is unknown. V, J and clone size derive from that table, while D and trimming were established from the DNA sequence. The sample has about 92,000 clones on record, over 60% of them singletons. Together, the top ten hold 8% to 9% of the sample.

Clipping removes 1 base from V and 4 bases from J, with 7 as the unmatched junction base count. Counted from cysteine to phenylalanine, this CDR3 has 17 amino acids. Only the CDR3 part of the read is kept: 51 bases, read in frame from the first base. CDR1 and CDR2 (LNHDA, SQIVND) derive from the germline V gene (reference sequence). Study-wide findings and limitations: The quantity of clinical and demographic metadata differed by source and by participant and was supplied without curation.

Another Seattle source contributed samples from volunteer blood donors who had recovered from COVID-19. Collaborating institutions collected whole blood in K2EDTA tubes following their own protocols. For TCRbeta analysis, collaborators shipped samples as frozen whole blood, isolated PBMCs, or DNA extracted from either of those sample types. The sample consisted of peripheral blood. The rearrangement joined TRBV19 to TRBJ1-5; 10 of the junction bases match TRBD1. This TCR came from a man aged 50 to 59 who had recovered from COVID-19. The CDR3 reads as follows: CASSIGLRDRGNQPQHF. At the DNA level, the sequence is TGTGCCAGTAGTATAGGCCTCCGGGACAGGGGTAATCAGCCCCAGCATTTT.